What follows describes a single T cell receptor (beta chain). These data are taken from a study of PD-L1 blockade in urothelial cancer. Study details: Each participant's history included 0 to 3 prior chemotherapy regimens.

J gave up 3 bases and V 7 bases, and 9 bases lay outside the gene matches. CDR1 and CDR2 from the germline V gene are MNHEY and SMNVEV (reference sequence). There are 14 residues in the CDR3. TCRdb keeps only in-frame clones here, not all; method: immunoSEQ multiplex PCR. The data contain 100,000 or so clones, about 91% of them singletons. This sample comprised PBMCs, obtained around atezolizumab (anti-PD-L1) treatment. This TCR derives from a woman aged 80 or over with urothelial cancer. V is TRBV27 and J is TRBJ2-7, with 7 bases that match TRBD2. The CDR3 region has the DNA TGTGCCAGCAAGCTGGGGGGGAATAGCTACGAGCAGTACTTC. It codes for CASKLGGNSYEQYF.